A single sample is the source of the 28 T cell receptor beta chains below, sequenced in a study of cytomegalovirus exposure and HLA in healthy donors. This PCR relied on a set of 60 Vbeta primers and 13 Jbeta primers. The data were produced by immunoSEQ multiplex PCR, yet TCRdb's version contains in-frame clones alone and is incomplete. The table lists over 150,000 clones, roughly 88% of them singletons, with more than 1% in the top ten. The specimen sequenced was PBMCs. All receptors come from a boy under 10 years old in good health and CMV-seronegative.

The rearrangement uses TRBV7-9 and TRBJ2-1; 13 bases map to TRBD2. Germline values: CDR1 SEHNR, CDR2 FQNEAQ (reference sequence). J was trimmed by 6 bases and V by 5 bases; bases with no gene match: 7. The CDR3 contains 16 residues. For the CDR3, the DNA is TGTGCCAGCAGCCCCCGGACTAGCGGGGGACCCAATGAGCAGTTCTTC. The encoded protein is CASSPRTSGGPNEQFF.

V usage is TRBV29-1 and J usage is TRBJ2-3; D possibly corresponds to TRBD2 (6 bases). V lost 6 bases and J lost 1, with 14 bases in between. CDR1 is SQVTM and CDR2 is ANQGSEA in the germline V gene. The CDR3 contains 14 residues. DNA of the CDR3: TGCAGCGTGTGGAGGGGTCCCGGCACAGATACGCAGTATTTT. It translates to CSVWRGPGTDTQYF.

The chain uses TRBV23-1 and TRBJ2-7, with TRBD1 matching over 9 bases. TRBV23-1 is recorded as an ORF, its role being uncertain. The trim removed 9 bases at V and 0 bases at J, leaving 15 bases unmatched. The CDR3 contains 17 residues. The CDR3 protein is CARSGTGSFVRSYEQYV. CDR3 nucleotide sequence: TGCGCCAGGTCCGGGACAGGGAGTTTCGTTCGCTCCTACGAGCAGTACGTC.

V usage is TRBV5-1 and J usage is TRBJ1-4, with D tentatively TRBD1 (6 bases). In germline, CDR1 is SGHRS, CDR2 YFSETQ. Trimming pared 4 bases from V and 0 bases from J, leaving 10 bases between. CDR3 length: 15 residues. The CDR3 protein is CASSHGQPTNEKLFF. The CDR3 coding sequence is TGCGCCAGCAGCCACGGACAGCCAACTAATGAAAAACTGTTTTTT.

The rearrangement links TRBV30 to TRBJ1-1, with 9 bases aligning to TRBD1. This CDR3 spans 14 amino acids. V shed 7 bases, J shed 0 bases, and the junction held 6 bases outside the gene matches. Germline CDR1 is GTSNPN and CDR2 is SVGIG (reference sequence). The CDR3 DNA reads as TGTGCCTTAAGGACAGGGGCCCTGAACACTGAAGCTTTCTTT. Amino acid sequence: CALRTGALNTEAFF.

The chain is built from TRBV6-5 and TRBJ2-5; 11 positions agree with TRBD2. V was pared by 5 bases and J by 4 bases, with 6 bases of the junction left unmatched. Germline CDR1 and CDR2: MNHEY and SVGAGI. The CDR3 is made up of 15 amino acids. The CDR3 DNA reads TGTGCCAGCAGTACGATTACTAGCGGGAGAGAGACCCAGTACTTC. It is translated as CASSTITSGRETQYF.

The J gene is TRBJ2-5, the V gene TRBV29-1; tentative D call: TRBD1 (6 bases). The germline V and J ends were trimmed by 3 bases and 5 bases, with 10 bases remaining between them. Germline CDR1 and CDR2: SQVTM and ANQGSEA. The CDR3 consists of 12 residues. The CDR3, as DNA: TGCAGCGTTGAGCCAGGGGTGGAGACCCAGTACTTC. Encoded protein: CSVEPGVETQYF.

The chain joins TRBV7-8 to TRBJ2-1, with TRBD2 identical over 7 bases. CDR1 is SGHVS, CDR2 FQNEAQ, per germline. J lost 4 bases, V lost 1 base, and 10 bases had no gene match. The CDR3 consists of 17 residues. This chain's CDR3 is CASSLGIRTRGYNEQFF. CDR3 coding DNA: TGTGCCAGCAGCTTAGGAATAAGGACTAGGGGATACAATGAGCAGTTCTTC.

This clone was observed once. The gene calls are TRBV30 and TRBJ1-1; D unresolved. This CDR3 has 12 amino acids. V was clipped by 4 bases and J by 2 bases, with 8 bases between them. CDR1 and CDR2 from the germline V gene are GTSNPN and SVGIG (reference sequence). CDR3 residues: CAWTGINTEAFF. CDR3 nucleotides: TGTGCCTGGACAGGCATTAACACTGAAGCTTTCTTT.

CDR3 sequence (DNA): TGTGCCAGCAGCTATCACAGGGCACCCAATGAGCAGTTCTTC. Translated: CASSYHRAPNEQFF. The chain recombines TRBV13 with TRBJ2-1; maybe TRBD1 (6 bases). The V gene's germline CDR1 is PRHDT and CDR2 FYEKMQ (reference sequence). The CDR3 spans 14 residues. Between the trimmed V and J ends, which lost 4 bases and 6 bases, there was a span of 13 bases.

Comment on this clone: The same CDR3 can be traced to other DNA sequences in this sample. The rearrangement uses TRBV7-2 and TRBJ2-1, with 7 bases fitting TRBD1. Trimming took 1 base from V and 7 from J; bases not matched to a gene: 7. Germline-derived CDR1 and CDR2 are SGHTA and FQGNSA. This CDR3 is built from 15 residues. The CDR3 is CASSLVGGAYNEQFF. CDR3 nucleotide sequence: TGTGCCAGCAGCTTAGTAGGGGGCGCGTATAATGAGCAGTTCTTC.

This chain uses TRBV19 with TRBJ1-4, with a weak D call TRBD1 (6 bases). Trimming removed 1 base from V and 10 bases from J, with 16 bases in between. The CDR3 loop spans 15 amino acids. The germline gives CDR1 LNHDA, CDR2 SQIVND (reference sequence). For the CDR3, the DNA is TGTGCCAGTAGTATAGTGTCTTCGGGGGGCGGAAAACTGTTTTTT. Translating gives CASSIVSSGGGKLFF.

As concerns this clone: A junction end diverges from the germline sequence, so it may reflect a read error. The genes are TRBV11-3 and TRBJ2-2; D remains ambiguous. The germline CDR1 and CDR2 sequences are SGHNT and YENEEA. The CDR3 is made up of 16 amino acids. The CDR3 nucleotides are TGTGCCGGCAGCTTTTTTTCCCTAGGGAACACCGGGGAGCTGTTTTTT. Protein product: CAGSFFSLGNTGELFF. Full variable domain (remainder filled in from reference TRBV11-3 and TRBJ2-2): EAGVVQSPRYKIIEKKQPVAFWCNPISGHNTLYWYLQNLGQGPELLIRYENEEAVDDSQLPKDRFSAERLKGVDSTLKIQPAELGDSAVYLCAGSFFSLGNTGELFFGEGSRLTVL.

The chain recombines TRBV2 with TRBJ1-2; D gene uncertain. The V end lost 4 bases, the J end lost 8 bases, and 5 bases lay between the germline ends. CDR1 and CDR2 (germline): SNHLY, FYNNEI. The CDR3 covers 10 residues. CDR3 DNA sequence: TGTGCCAGCAGTGCCGAGGGCTACACCTTC. This translates into CASSAEGYTF.

The CDR3 bases are TGTGCCAGCAGCTTAGGGGGACAGGGGAGAGCAGATACGCAGTATTTT. Translated, it gives CASSLGGQGRADTQYF. The chain carries TRBV7-9 and TRBJ2-3; 10 nucleotides line up with TRBD1. Germline CDR1 SEHNR, CDR2 FQNEAQ (reference sequence). Trimming cost V 1 base and J 4 bases; bases outside gene matches: 5. This CDR3 has 16 residues.

CDR3 protein: CASSLAEGGREQFF. The DNA of the CDR3 is TGTGCCAGCAGCTTAGCCGAGGGCGGCCGTGAGCAGTTCTTC. The chain is built from TRBV7-6 and TRBJ2-1; D possibly corresponds to TRBD2 (5 bases). This CDR3 contains 14 residues. Per germline, CDR1 SGHVS and CDR2 FNYEAQ. V lost 0 bases, J lost 9 bases, and 12 bases lay in between. Supplemented by reference TRBV7-6 and TRBJ2-1, the full variable domain reads GAGVSQSPRYKVTKRGQDVALRCDPISGHVSLYWYRQALGQGPEFLTYFNYEAQQDKSGLPNDRFSAERPEGSISTLTIQRTEQRDSAMYRCASSLAEGGREQFFGPGTRLTVL.

About this clone itself: Germline and junction disagree at one end, which may indicate a read error. The sample holds other DNA sequences that translate to the same CDR3. The genes are TRBV19 and TRBJ2-7; maybe TRBD1 (6 bases). Germline loops: CDR1 LNHDA, CDR2 SQIVND (reference sequence). This CDR3 is 12 amino acids long. CDR3 DNA: TGTGCCAGCAGTATCCGAGGGGGAGAGCAGTACTTC. Translation: CASSIRGGEQYF.

The V and J genes are TRBV30 and TRBJ1-1; possibly TRBD1 for D (5 bases). Trimming removed 0 bases at V and 0 bases at J, with 8 bases between. Germline V CDR1 and CDR2: GTSNPN, SVGIG (reference sequence). This CDR3 contains 14 residues. Here the CDR3 DNA reads TGTGCCTGGAGTGTGGGACTTATGAACACTGAAGCTTTCTTT. Amino acid sequence: CAWSVGLMNTEAFF.

V usage is TRBV7-9 and J usage is TRBJ1-2; D is perhaps TRBD1 (6 bases). Germline assignment: CDR1 SEHNR and CDR2 FQNEAQ (reference sequence). The CDR3 is 16 residues long. V lost 5 bases to trimming and J lost 4 bases, with 20 bases between them. The CDR3 DNA follows: TGTGCCAGCAGCCCCCGGACAGAACCTGAAAGCTATGGCTACACCTTC. This sequence encodes CASSPRTEPESYGYTF.

This clone has a handful of counts. The genes are TRBV7-2 and TRBJ1-2; 7 positions agree with TRBD1. With V trimmed by 0 bases and J by 5 bases, 6 bases remained unmatched. CDR3 size: 15 residues. Germline loops: CDR1 SGHTA, CDR2 FQGNSA. The CDR3 region has the DNA TGTGCCAGCAGCTTAGCACCACAGGGGTCTTATGGCTACACCTTC. It encodes CASSLAPQGSYGYTF.

This clone was detected only once. The CDR3 DNA reads TGTGCCACCAGCAGAGACGGCAGGTACGAGCAGTACTTC. Translated, it gives CATSRDGRYEQYF. The J gene is TRBJ2-7, the V gene TRBV15; the D is unclear. The CDR3 loop spans 13 amino acids. Trimming cost V 0 bases and J 4 bases, with 7 bases left between them. The germline CDR1 and CDR2 sequences are LNHNV and YYDKDF (reference sequence).

This chain uses TRBV5-1 with TRBJ1-1; D perhaps matches TRBD1 (5 bases). The V gene lost 4 bases and the J gene lost 4 bases, with 14 bases spanning the gap. CDR1 is SGHRS and CDR2 is YFSETQ in the germline V gene. The CDR3 spans 14 residues. The DNA for the CDR3 is TGCGCCAGCAGCGATCAGGGCTGGAGCACTGAAGCTTTCTTT. Translating gives CASSDQGWSTEAFF. Variable domain in full (rest from reference TRBV5-1 and TRBJ1-1): KAGVTQTPRYLIKTRGQQVTLSCSPISGHRSVSWYQQTPGQGLQFLFEYFSETQRNKGNFPGRFSGRQFSNSRSEMNVSTLELGDSALYLCASSDQGWSTEAFFGQGTRLTVV.

In regard to this clone: Other DNA sequences of this sample code for an identical CDR3. The chain joins TRBV9 to TRBJ1-2; 7 bases are shared with TRBD1. Trimming at V came to 0 bases and at J to 7 bases, leaving 3 bases not matched to a gene. CDR1 and CDR2 from the germline V gene are SGDLS and YYNGEE. The CDR3 runs to 13 residues. The CDR3 sequence: CASSVGQGSGYTF. The DNA for the CDR3 is TGTGCCAGCAGCGTAGGACAGGGCAGTGGCTACACCTTC.

The gene calls are TRBV6-1 and TRBJ2-5; possible D gene TRBD1, 6 bases. Germline-derived CDR1 and CDR2 are MNHNS and SASEGT. The CDR3 totals 16 residues. The V and J ends lost 3 bases and 5 bases respectively, with 19 bases between them. CDR3 nucleotides: TGTGCCAGCAGTGAGGGGGTTCTACAGGGTAGCGAGACCCAGTACTTC. It yields the protein CASSEGVLQGSETQYF.

The chain is built from TRBV4-3 and TRBJ2-3; D uncertain. Between the trimmed V and J ends, which lost 1 base and 1 base, there was a span of 9 bases. CDR3 length equals 15 residues. Germline V gene lookup returns CDR1 LGHNA and CDR2 YSLEER. The CDR3, as DNA: TGCGCCAGCAGCCAAGCCCGACGGGGCACAGATACGCAGTATTTT. Residues: CASSQARRGTDTQYF.

The V call is TRBV4-2, the J call TRBJ2-3; 7 nucleotides match TRBD1. CDR3 size: 15 residues. Germline CDR1 reads LGHNA; CDR2 reads YNFKEQ. V lost 7 bases, J lost 0 bases, and 7 bases stayed unmatched. Here the CDR3 reads CASTSKGASTDTQYF. CDR3 in DNA: TGTGCCAGCACCTCAAAGGGGGCTAGCACAGATACGCAGTATTTT.

This clone was observed once. V gene TRBV5-6 combines with J gene TRBJ1-2; maybe TRBD1 (6 bases). The CDR3 is 13 amino acids. Trimming removed 5 bases at V and 3 bases at J, with 11 bases between. CDR1 is SGHDT, CDR2 YYEEEE, per germline. As DNA, the CDR3 is TGTGCCAGCAGGGACAGCGGATACTATGGCTACACCTTC. It specifies CASRDSGYYGYTF.

V and J are TRBV2 and TRBJ2-7, with 10 positions matching TRBD1. This CDR3 contains 15 residues. The V gene's germline CDR1 is SNHLY and CDR2 FYNNEI. Trimming cost V 6 bases and J 3 bases; bases outside gene matches: 8. CDR3 DNA: TGTGCCAGCAGAGGGGGACAGGGGAGCGTCTACGAGCAGTACTTC. Translating gives CASRGGQGSVYEQYF.